Below, one TCR beta chain is given with its context. Per the original methods: Nucleated cell number was recorded as an estimate derived from reference gene primer amplification. Here immunoSEQ multiplex PCR was the method, and the copy in TCRdb shows in-frame clones only, minus some. The V and J calls and clone size are taken from that table; D and trimming were inferred from the DNA. The data show about 160,000 clones, 90% to 95% seen once. The entry originates in a study of blood T cell repertoires in COVID-19. Overall study: Acute-phase and convalescent COVID-19 samples originated in the United States, Italy and Spain. The cDNA or gDNA used as material had been derived from T cells, B-cell-depleted T cells, or PBMCs.

CDR1 is MNHEY, CDR2 SVGAGI, per germline. V lost 4 bases and J 3 bases, leaving 13 bases between the germline ends. This CDR3 contains 14 residues. During active infection, Seattle patients enrolled and were then monitored through disease. This clonotype was obtained from a woman aged 60-70 years with COVID-19, enrolled during active disease. This chain links TRBV6-5 with TRBJ2-7; TRBD1 might be the D (6 bases). Sequenced sample: peripheral blood. The CDR3 sequence: CASSLLPDSYEQYF. DNA of the CDR3: TGTGCCAGCAGTTTACTCCCGGACAGCTACGAGCAGTACTTC.